Detailed here is one T cell receptor beta chain. Libraries were prepared by immunoSEQ multiplex PCR; TCRdb keeps only in-frame clonotypes and omits some of them. Among fewer than 300,000 clones listed, 86% were seen once. This specimen comes from a study of blood T cell repertoires in COVID-19. V gave up 4 bases and J gave up 8 bases; unmatched junction bases: 20. CDR1 and CDR2 from the germline V gene are ENHRY and SYGVKD. This CDR3 spans 19 amino acids. The clonotype originates from a man between 35 and 55 years old who had recovered from COVID-19. The rearrangement joins TRBV10-3 to TRBJ2-1; 10 positions agree with TRBD1. Sequenced material: peripheral blood. CDR3 loop: CAISANPGTGEIWGHEQFF. The CDR3 DNA reads TGTGCCATCAGTGCCAACCCCGGGACAGGGGAGATATGGGGTCATGAGCAGTTCTTC.